The next 5 T cell receptor beta chains were all read from a single sample in a study of technical replicates of blood from a handful of donors. TCRdb's table, derived via immunoSEQ multiplex PCR, lists solely in-frame clones and lacks some. The data contain some 80,000 clones, approximately 96% of them seen just once; the ten biggest clones take up around 0.18%. Material: T cells isolated from PBMCs. The receptors come from a human donor in good health.

V and J are TRBV5-1 and TRBJ1-1; D unclear. The CDR3 has 16 amino acids. Trimming removed 1 base from V and 1 base from J, with 14 bases in between. Germline V gene lookup returns CDR1 SGHRS and CDR2 YFSETQ. This CDR3 is CASSLSGGGGNTEAFF. The CDR3 region has the DNA TGCGCCAGCAGCTTGTCCGGAGGTGGAGGGAACACTGAAGCTTTCTTT.

This chain links TRBV7-9 with TRBJ2-1; TRBD1 might be the D (5 bases). The V gene's germline CDR1 is SEHNR and CDR2 FQNEAQ (reference sequence). V was trimmed by 5 bases and J by 7 bases, leaving 9 bases between them. The CDR3 loop spans 12 amino acids. CDR3 residues: CASSLRGNEQFF. For the CDR3, the DNA is TGTGCCAGCAGCCTAAGGGGAAATGAGCAGTTCTTC.

The V and J genes are TRBV2 and TRBJ1-1; the D is unclear. Per the germline V gene, CDR1 is SNHLY and CDR2 is FYNNEI. CDR3 length: 15 amino acids. The ends were cut back, 3 bases at V and 1 base at J, with 12 bases in the middle. DNA of the CDR3: TGTGCCAGCAGTGACAACCTACTCACGAACACTGAAGCTTTCTTT. Translation: CASSDNLLTNTEAFF.

The CDR3 is CASSPGGQGNTEAFF. CDR3 in DNA: TGTGCCAGCAGCCCTGGCGGTCAGGGGAACACTGAAGCTTTCTTT. The chain joins TRBV7-2 to TRBJ1-1; the D gene is possibly TRBD1 (5 bases). Germline CDR1 SGHTA, CDR2 FQGNSA. With 5 bases removed from V and 1 base from J, the gap between germline ends came to 14 bases. The CDR3 extends over 15 amino acids.

The chain recombines TRBV9 with TRBJ2-5; 10 positions agree with TRBD1. J lost 5 bases, V lost 0 bases, and 4 bases had no gene match. The germline CDR1 and CDR2 sequences are SGDLS and YYNGEE. CDR3 length: 15 residues. The CDR3 DNA is TGTGCCAGCAGCGTAGCTGCGGGACAGGGGGAGACCCAGTACTTC. Its protein product is CASSVAAGQGETQYF.